One sample yielded the 17 T cell receptor beta chains listed below, sequenced in a study of radiotherapy plus CTLA-4 blockade in lung cancer. The table came from immunoSEQ multiplex PCR; TCRdb's copy has only in-frame clones and leaves some out. The table records tens of thousands of clones, over 70% of them present only once. Specimen: peripheral blood, collected from a patient treated with radiotherapy plus ipilimumab. The source is a human donor with non-small cell lung cancer who had a partial response to radiotherapy plus ipilimumab. Some clones in this sample may be carry-over from other donors' samples.

The chain carries TRBV2 and TRBJ2-1; tentatively, D is TRBD2 (7 bases). Between the trimmed V and J ends, which lost 4 bases and 12 bases, there was a span of 13 bases. The CDR3 is made up of 12 amino acids. Per germline, CDR1 SNHLY and CDR2 FYNNEI. This CDR3 reads CASSVLRGGQFF. The CDR3 bases are TGTGCCAGCAGTGTGCTAAGGGGGGGGCAGTTCTTC. The full variable domain, with the rest looked up from reference TRBV2 and TRBJ2-1, is EPEVTQTPSHQVTQMGQEVILRCVPISNHLYFYWYRQILGQKVEFLVSFYNNEISEKSEIFDDQFSVERPDGSNFTLKIRSTKLEDSAMYFCASSVLRGGQFFGPGTRLTVL.

V is TRBV6-5 and J is TRBJ1-1, with 7 bases matching TRBD1. CDR3 length equals 12 residues. V shed 8 bases and J 12 bases; nucleotides not matched to a gene: 12. CDR1 and CDR2 from the germline V gene are MNHEY and SVGAGI. CDR3 nucleotides: TGTGCCAGCTCGCCAGGGGGATTGTGGACTTTCTTT. It translates to CASSPGGLWTFF.

The sample holds a few counts of this clone. The J gene is TRBJ2-1, the V gene TRBV10-2; 14 nucleotides match TRBD2. J lost 1 base, V lost 4 bases, and 6 bases had no gene match. Germline V gene lookup returns CDR1 WSHSY and CDR2 SAAADI. This CDR3 has 18 residues. CDR3 sequence: CASSVGTSGSLSYNEQFF. The CDR3, as DNA: TGCGCCAGCAGTGTTGGGACTAGCGGGAGTCTTTCCTACAATGAGCAGTTCTTC.

This clone came up once. The V and J genes are TRBV9 and TRBJ2-3; 8 nucleotides agree with TRBD1. Looked up from germline, CDR1 is SGDLS and CDR2 is YYNGEE. The V segment lost 4 bases and the J segment 6 bases; nucleotides outside the gene matches: 10. The CDR3 spans 15 residues. CDR3 in amino acids: CASSLGQGSVDTQYF. CDR3 in DNA: TGTGCCAGCAGCCTCGGACAGGGATCTGTCGATACGCAGTATTTT.

The chain joins TRBV2 to TRBJ2-3; 7 bases are a match to TRBD1. The CDR3 is made up of 14 amino acids. V shed 6 bases, J shed 3 bases, and the junction held 6 bases outside the gene matches. Germline values: CDR1 SNHLY, CDR2 FYNNEI. CDR3 residues: CASRTGTATDTQYF. The DNA for the CDR3 is TGTGCCAGCAGGACCGGGACAGCGACAGATACGCAGTATTTT.

The genes are TRBV28 and TRBJ2-1, with TRBD2 matching 11 bases. The CDR3 loop spans 15 amino acids. Germline V CDR1 and CDR2: MDHEN, SYDVKM. After removal of 8 bases from V and 8 bases from J, the junction contained 11 bases not matched to a gene. In nucleotides, the CDR3 is TGTGCCAGCCTAGCCGGGACTAGCGGATCCTATGAGCAGTTCTTC. Translation: CASLAGTSGSYEQFF.

This clone was observed a handful of times. This chain connects TRBV7-8 to TRBJ1-5; D uncertain. The CDR3 length is 12 residues. The germline V and J ends were trimmed by 4 bases and 7 bases, with 8 bases remaining between them. The germline V gene encodes CDR1 SGHVS and CDR2 FQNEAQ. CDR3 DNA: TGTGCCAGCAGCTCAAGAGGGCAGCCCCAGCATTTT. Amino acids: CASSSRGQPQHF.

V usage is TRBV19 and J usage is TRBJ2-2; 10 nucleotides match TRBD1. J lost 1 base, V lost 5 bases, and 4 bases had no gene match. The CDR3 covers 16 residues. CDR1 is LNHDA, CDR2 SQIVND, per germline (reference sequence). CDR3 in amino acids: CASSPWTGGNTGELFF. CDR3 bases: TGTGCCAGTAGTCCTTGGACAGGGGGGAACACCGGGGAGCTGTTTTTT.

The chain carries TRBV4-2 and TRBJ2-3, with 8 nucleotides matching TRBD1. Germline assignment: CDR1 LGHNA and CDR2 YNFKEQ. This CDR3 spans 16 amino acids. With 3 bases clipped from V and 6 bases from J, the junction kept 11 bases outside the gene matches. The CDR3 region has the DNA TGTGCCAGCAGCCAGCTAACCGGGACAGGAGGGGATACGCAGTATTTT. Translating gives CASSQLTGTGGDTQYF.

The rearrangement links TRBV7-3 to TRBJ2-7, with TRBD2 as a possible D gene (5 bases). V gave up 0 bases and J gave up 1 base, with 7 bases separating them. The CDR3 sequence is 14 residues long. Germline V gene sequence: CDR1 SGHTA, CDR2 FQGTGA. CDR3 protein: CASSLTPGSYEQYF. The CDR3 nucleotides are TGTGCCAGCAGCTTAACCCCGGGGTCCTACGAGCAGTACTTC.

The chain joins TRBV4-1 to TRBJ1-6, with 10 bases fitting TRBD1. CDR3 length: 16 amino acids. With 2 bases clipped from V and 10 bases from J, the junction kept 8 bases outside the gene matches. Germline-derived CDR1 and CDR2 are MGHRA and YSYEKL. CDR3 sequence: CASSQTGTGVGSPLHF. The CDR3 coding sequence is TGCGCCAGCAGCCAAACTGGGACAGGGGTAGGATCACCCCTCCACTTT.

This chain joins TRBV6-1 and TRBJ2-7; 8 positions match TRBD2. V shed 1 base and J 6 bases; nucleotides not matched to a gene: 8. CDR3 size: 15 residues. Germline V gene sequence: CDR1 MNHNS, CDR2 SASEGT. The CDR3 bases are TGTGCCAGCAGTGAAGTCCGGGGGGGGTTTGGCGAGCAGTACTTC. Translating it yields CASSEVRGGFGEQYF.

V and J are TRBV7-2 and TRBJ2-1; 8 bases map to TRBD2. The V and J ends lost 7 bases and 4 bases, in that order; junction bases with no gene match: 12. Germline V CDR1 and CDR2: SGHTA, FQGNSA. This CDR3 comprises 16 residues. The CDR3 protein is CASTTGGVRTYNEQFF. The CDR3 nucleotides are TGTGCCAGCACTACCGGGGGGGTCAGAACGTACAATGAGCAGTTCTTC.

The V call is TRBV7-2, the J call TRBJ2-7; maybe TRBD2 (6 bases). CDR1 and CDR2 (germline): SGHTA, FQGNSA. The CDR3 sequence is 14 residues long. V lost 2 bases to trimming and J lost 5 bases, with 13 bases between them. CDR3 in DNA: TGTGCCAGCAGCTTAAGTAAAGGGAGGAACGAGCAGTACTTC. It translates to CASSLSKGRNEQYF.

This clone appeared a single time. The J gene is TRBJ1-1, the V gene TRBV5-1; possibly TRBD1 for D (5 bases). Trimming removed 4 bases from V and 0 bases from J, with 19 bases in between. Germline CDR1 and CDR2: SGHRS and YFSETQ. The CDR3 contains 17 residues. The CDR3: CASSAGGGEVMNTEAFF. DNA of the CDR3: TGCGCCAGCAGCGCCGGTGGAGGGGAGGTCATGAACACTGAAGCTTTCTTT.

The rearrangement uses TRBV5-8 and TRBJ2-7; maybe TRBD1 (5 bases). V lost 4 bases and J 4 bases, leaving 18 bases between the germline ends. The CDR3 totals 15 residues. From germline, CDR1 is SGHTS and CDR2 YDEGEE. The CDR3 here is CASSLYDSLVYEQYF. The CDR3 DNA reads TGTGCCAGCAGCCTCTACGACAGTCTGGTATACGAGCAGTACTTC.

This chain links TRBV25-1 with TRBJ2-1, with D tentatively TRBD2 (7 bases). This CDR3 has 17 amino acids. The germline V and J ends were trimmed by 6 bases and 0 bases, with 18 bases remaining between them. Germline lookup yields CDR1 MGHDK and CDR2 SYGVNS. CDR3 coding DNA: TGTGCCAGCAGGGGGGGCGGGAGCCAAGTCTCCTACAATGAGCAGTTCTTC. This codes for CASRGGGSQVSYNEQFF.